This TCR beta chain was identified during a study of T cell responses to AZD1222 COVID-19 vaccine. The wider study: The analysis combined second doses at about 4 or about 12 weeks.

TCRdb's table, derived via immunoSEQ multiplex PCR, lists solely in-frame clones and lacks some. This table has around 100,000 clones, 75% to 90% appearing once. Regarding this clone: The antigen is undetermined.

This CDR3 has 17 residues. Germline CDR1 reads SEHNR; CDR2 reads FQNEAQ (reference sequence). J gave up 3 bases and V 0 bases, and 10 bases lay outside the gene matches. General study points: Donors in the cohort were predominantly white British and more often female, and clonal diversity was possibly underestimated. At 160-218 and 743-854, vaccine-associated CD4 TCRs were dominant, and they spanned spike. Baseline serostatus was positive in only a handful of AZD1222 recipients.

Sample: peripheral blood, taken on day 0 of AZD1222 vaccination. The chain uses TRBV7-9 and TRBJ2-7, with 8 bases fitting TRBD1. This sequence was found in an adult in good health. CDR3 coding DNA: TGTGCCAGCAGCTTAGCGGGGATGGGACAGGATGGCTACGAGCAGTACTTC. It encodes CASSLAGMGQDGYEQYF. Variable domain in full (rest from reference TRBV7-9 and TRBJ2-7): DTGVSQNPRHKITKRGQNVTFRCDPISEHNRLYWYRQTLGQGPEFLTYFQNEAQLEKSRLLSDRFSAERPKGSFSTLEIQRTEQGDSAMYLCASSLAGMGQDGYEQYFGPGTRLTVT.